Listed below are T cell receptor beta chains from one sample, sequenced in a study of response to subunit inactivated influenza vaccine. TCRdb recomputed calls from the RT-PCR reads with MiXCR, one row per CDR3 protein. The sample has about 310,000 distinct CDR3 sequences, roughly 22% seen once. The sample here was PBMCs from blood, taken 21 months after vaccination. The receptors come from a man in his fifties or sixties who received an inactivated influenza vaccine. CDR3s leave out the opening cysteine and the closing phenylalanine or tryptophan.

v_gene: TRBV12-3/TRBV12-4; j_gene: TRBJ2-7; CDR3aa: ASSLSGFSYEQY
v_gene: TRBV3-1; j_gene: TRBJ1-4; CDR3aa: ASAPGNNEKLF
v_gene: TRBV12-5; j_gene: TRBJ1-1; CDR3aa: ASGLANTEAF
v_gene: TRBV10-3; j_gene: TRBJ1-5; CDR3aa: AISPDLGAQH
v_gene: TRBV5-1; j_gene: TRBJ2-2; CDR3aa: ASSLETSGRGGELF
v_gene: TRBV7-9; j_gene: TRBJ2-1; CDR3aa: ASSFRRDRTTHNEQF
v_gene: TRBV6-5; j_gene: TRBJ1-1; CDR3aa: ASSYSPLNTEAF
v_gene: TRBV20-1; j_gene: TRBJ1-5; CDR3aa: SARDFRGSGQPQH
v_gene: TRBV25-1; j_gene: TRBJ2-1; CDR3aa: ASNFGDSGSYNEQF
v_gene: TRBV2; j_gene: TRBJ1-6; CDR3aa: ASSDQGGRSYNSPLH
v_gene: TRBV28; j_gene: TRBJ2-7; CDR3aa: ASSLKMGPYEQY
v_gene: TRBV12-3/TRBV12-4; j_gene: TRBJ1-4; CDR3aa: ASSFDAGTNEKLF
v_gene: TRBV7-9; j_gene: TRBJ1-5; CDR3aa: ASSLAELRHQPQH
v_gene: TRBV7-9; j_gene: TRBJ2-3; CDR3aa: ASSQGLAGPDTQY
v_gene: TRBV12-3/TRBV12-4; j_gene: TRBJ2-3; CDR3aa: ASRPSEVRSDTQY
v_gene: TRBV29-1; j_gene: TRBJ1-1; CDR3aa: SATRGLNTEAF
v_gene: TRBV28; j_gene: TRBJ1-5; CDR3aa: ASSPGTLPGDQPQH
v_gene: TRBV20-1; j_gene: TRBJ1-6; CDR3aa: SARARGNSPLH
v_gene: TRBV15; j_gene: TRBJ2-5; CDR3aa: ATSRIGTSGIQTQY
v_gene: TRBV20-1; j_gene: TRBJ2-3; CDR3aa: SAQPAWTQY
v_gene: TRBV28; j_gene: TRBJ2-7; CDR3aa: ASTRTDRNEQY
v_gene: TRBV25-1; j_gene: TRBJ1-2; CDR3aa: ASSHPTGTLYGYT